One and the same sample provided the 9 T cell receptor beta chains below, sequenced in a study of CD8+ T cells in alopecia areata. Sequencing templates came from extracted RNA that was reverse transcribed into cDNA. Sequencing used immunoSEQ multiplex PCR; TCRdb keeps in-frame clones, though not all of them. The sample has 150,000 to 200,000 clones, 50% to 75% seen once; the top ten hold roughly 17%. Treatment reported: oral pan-JAK inhibitor, 5-10 mg twice daily. Material: CD4+ T cells sorted from blood, obtained between weeks 55 and 65, from a patient treated with tofacitinib. All receptors come from a human donor with alopecia areata.

The rearrangement uses TRBV30 and TRBJ2-6; no firm D call. Germline CDR1 GTSNPN, CDR2 SVGIG (reference sequence). The CDR3 covers 16 residues. V shed 3 bases and J shed 2 bases, with 14 bases lying between them. CDR3 loop: CAWSAELTAGANVLTF. CDR3 DNA: TGTGCCTGGAGCGCCGAACTTACAGCTGGGGCCAACGTCCTGACTTTC.

V is TRBV15 and J is TRBJ2-3; unclear D gene. Germline-derived CDR1 and CDR2 are LNHNV and YYDKDF (reference sequence). The CDR3 is made up of 16 amino acids. V was cut by 0 bases and J by 3 bases, with 13 bases left in between. Here the CDR3 reads CATSRDLVVGTDTQYF. The CDR3 region has the DNA TGTGCCACCAGCAGAGACTTAGTGGTCGGAACAGATACGCAGTATTTT.

The genes are TRBV15 and TRBJ2-6, with 8 bases aligning to TRBD1. Per the germline V gene, CDR1 is LNHNV and CDR2 is YYDKDF (reference sequence). The CDR3 consists of 19 residues. V trimming: 0 bases; J trimming: 1 base; junction bases outside the gene matches: 8. The CDR3 DNA is TGTGCCACCAGCAGAGATCTGTCAGGGGGCGGGTCTGGGGCCAACGTCCTGACTTTC. Translated: CATSRDLSGGGSGANVLTF.

The chain uses TRBV5-1 and TRBJ2-2; TRBD1 is a possible D gene (6 bases). Germline V CDR1 and CDR2: SGHRS, YFSETQ. The V gene lost 5 bases and the J gene lost 1 base, with 21 bases spanning the gap. This CDR3 has 18 residues. DNA for the CDR3: TGCGCCAGCAGAACAGGGTGGTTTCAAAACAGGAACACCGGGGAGCTGTTTTTT. It translates to CASRTGWFQNRNTGELFF.

The V call is TRBV6-6, the J call TRBJ2-3; no definite D call. The germline V and J ends were trimmed by 7 bases and 4 bases, with 9 bases remaining between them. The CDR3 runs 12 residues. Germline loops: CDR1 MNHNY, CDR2 SVGAGI (reference sequence). The CDR3 nucleotides read TGTGCCAGCAATCAACCTGCAGATACGCAGTATTTT. This gives the protein CASNQPADTQYF.

This clone was picked up a small number of times. V and J are TRBV28 and TRBJ1-3, with D unclear. This CDR3 spans 13 amino acids. V lost 3 bases and J 5 bases, leaving 8 bases between the germline ends. Per germline, CDR1 MDHEN and CDR2 SYDVKM. CDR3 amino acids: CASSFRVRNTIYF. The DNA of the CDR3 is TGTGCCAGCAGTTTCCGGGTACGAAACACCATATATTTT.

The chain is built from TRBV19 and TRBJ1-6; no clear D gene. Germline V CDR1 and CDR2: LNHDA, SQIVND (reference sequence). The CDR3 covers 16 residues. The V and J ends lost 4 bases and 9 bases respectively, with 19 bases between them. In DNA form, the CDR3 reads TGTGCCAGTAGTAGTTTCCCGAACAGAGTGGGTTCACCCCTCCACTTT. Encoded protein: CASSSFPNRVGSPLHF.

This clone showed up just once. Here the CDR3 reads CAWNTGGGYEQYF. As DNA, the CDR3 is TGTGCCTGGAATACTGGGGGCGGCTACGAGCAGTACTTC. The rearrangement links TRBV30 to TRBJ2-7; tentative D call: TRBD1 (6 bases). Germline CDR1 and CDR2: GTSNPN and SVGIG (reference sequence). The CDR3 length is 13 residues. Trimming cost V 4 bases and J 3 bases, with 13 bases left between them. Full variable domain (rest looked up from reference TRBV30 and TRBJ2-7): SQTIHQWPATLVQPVGSPLSLECTVEGTSNPNLYWYRQAAGRGLQLLFYSVGIGQISSEVPQNLSASRPQDRQFILSSKKLLLSDSGFYLCAWNTGGGYEQYFGPGTRLTVT.

In its sample, this clone is medium-sized. The chain combines TRBV29-1 with TRBJ2-2, with D unresolved. CDR1 SQVTM and CDR2 ANQGSEA come from the germline V gene. The ends were cut back, 7 bases at V and 4 bases at J, with 10 bases in the middle. This CDR3 is built from 12 residues. Here the CDR3 DNA reads TGCAGCGCAAAGGCCCGCACCGGGGAGCTGTTTTTT. Translating gives CSAKARTGELFF.